The 26 T cell receptor beta chains below were found in one sample sequenced in a study of tumor-infiltrating lymphocytes in primary liver carcinoma. The approximately 20-31 mg bulk tissue piece was not sorted before simultaneous RNA and DNA extraction. The researchers produced TCR beta cDNA from around 500 ng total RNA with a constant-region primer. TCR beta libraries came from three nested multiplex PCR rounds using slightly modified ARM-PCR. Primers for the first two PCR rounds were TRBV1-TRBV30 forward primers and a C-beta reverse primer (approximately 10 cycles per round). TCRdb reanalysed the multiplex PCR reads using MiXCR and keeps one entry per CDR3 protein. The repertoire consists of more than 100,000 distinct CDR3 sequences, with around two thirds occurring once and the leading ten covering over 8%. Sequencing was carried out using tumor-adjacent normal liver tissue. The receptors originated from a woman in her sixties with primary liver carcinoma and hepatitis B virus infection.

On this clonotype: The junction differs from germline at one of its ends, possibly a read error. J is TRBJ2-3 and V is TRBV29-1; no clear D gene. In germline, CDR1 is SQVTM, CDR2 ANQGSEA. CDR3 length: 14 residues. The CDR3 loop is CSVKDASGPDTQYF. The DNA for the CDR3 is TGCAGCGTTAAAGATGCCAGTGGGCCCGATACGCAGTATTTT.

This clonotype showed up many times. This sequence joins TRBV28 and TRBJ2-5; unclear D gene. V was cut by 7 bases and J by 5 bases, with 14 bases left in between. The CDR3 is made up of 13 amino acids. In germline, CDR1 is MDHEN, CDR2 SYDVKM. Here the CDR3 DNA reads TGTGCCAGCACCTTGGATGGGCTCGAGACCCAGTACTTC. Amino acids: CASTLDGLETQYF.

The chain links TRBV29-1 to TRBJ1-1, with D possibly being TRBD1 (5 bases). Germline loops: CDR1 SQVTM, CDR2 ANQGSEA. V was trimmed by 7 bases and J by 1 base, leaving 13 bases between them. The CDR3 sequence is 13 residues long. The CDR3 loop reads CSARAETNTEAFF. DNA for the CDR3: TGCAGCGCCAGGGCTGAAACGAACACTGAAGCTTTCTTT. The full variable domain, its missing parts supplied by reference TRBV29-1 and TRBJ1-1, is SAVISQKPSRDICQRGTSLTIQCQVDSQVTMMFWYRQQPGQSLTLIATANQGSEATYESGFVIDKFPISRPNLTFSTLTVSNMSPEDSSIYLCSARAETNTEAFFGQGTRLTVV.

With regard to this clonotype: Compared with germline, one end of the junction differs, possibly owing to a read error. V usage is TRBV5-4 and J usage is TRBJ1-1, with no clear D. CDR3 size: 15 residues. The V gene's germline CDR1 is SGHNT and CDR2 YYREEE (reference sequence). The CDR3 reads CASSRGTGGNTEALF. The CDR3 coding sequence is TGTGCCAGCAGCCGCGGTACCGGAGGGAACACTGAAGCCTTATTT.

Regarding this clonotype: Being one base from a much bigger clone, this may be a read error. The V call is TRBV28, the J call TRBJ2-2; TRBD2 matches 9 bases. The CDR3 runs 19 residues. The germline CDR1 and CDR2 sequences are MDHEN and SYDVKM. J lost 5 bases, V lost 8 bases, and 21 bases had no gene match. CDR3 nucleotides: TGTGCCAGCCTCTGGCGGGAGGGAACCAAAGAGCAGAAGACCGGGGAGCTGTTTTTT. Its translation: CASLWREGTKEQKTGELFF.

Worth noting for this clonotype: Lacking the conserved final phenylalanine or tryptophan, this CDR3 likely reflects a read error. The limits of the CDR3 on the DNA are not certain, so only TCRdb's listed CDR3 is given. The V call is TRBV28, the J call TRBJ2-7; the D call in the table, TRBD1, was not verified against the DNA. CDR1 and CDR2 from the germline V gene are MDHEN and SYDVKM. The CDR3 totals 15 residues, both ends included. This CDR3 reads CASGFLGTPNYKQYL.

The V gene is TRBV28, the J gene TRBJ2-7; D is ambiguous. Germline V gene sequence: CDR1 MDHEN, CDR2 SYDVKM. Trimming removed 9 bases from V and 0 bases from J, with 15 bases in between. This CDR3 spans 14 amino acids. CDR3 bases: TGTGCCAGTCTCCGGAAACTCAGCTCCTACGAGCAGTACTTC. This gives the protein CASLRKLSSYEQYF.

To note about this clonotype: Its ends do not fully match the called genes, so a read error is possible. The genes are TRBV2 and TRBJ2-1; 9 bases match TRBD2. This CDR3 is built from 15 residues. Germline-derived CDR1 and CDR2 are SNHLY and FYNNEI. CDR3 sequence reads: CVSRELGTSPNEQFF. The DNA of the CDR3 is TGTGTCAGCAGGGAATTGGGGACTAGCCCTAATGAGCAGTTCTTC.

In its sample, this clonotype was seen many times. The V and J genes are TRBV6-1 and TRBJ2-1; possible D gene TRBD1, 5 bases. V was clipped by 7 bases and J by 2 bases, with 12 bases between them. The CDR3 sequence is 14 residues long. The germline gives CDR1 MNHNS, CDR2 SASEGT. The CDR3 nucleotides are TGTGCCAGCAAGAGCAGGGTGACCTACAATGAGCAGTTCTTC. As protein: CASKSRVTYNEQFF.

As concerns this clonotype: This may arise from a read error, as a much more abundant clone is one base away. The chain joins TRBV12-3 or TRBV12-4 to TRBJ2-2; TRBD2 aligns across 11 bases. V dropped 2 bases and J dropped 6; count of bases not matched to a gene: 14. This CDR3 spans 19 amino acids. In DNA form, the CDR3 reads TGTGCCAGCAGTTTATCTTATAGGGCTAGCGGGAGGATCGCCGGGGAGCTGTTTTTT. It encodes CASSLSYRASGRIAGELFF.

The count of this clonotype is one. J is TRBJ2-7 and V is TRBV6-1, with a weak D call TRBD2 (6 bases). In germline, CDR1 is MNHNS, CDR2 SASEGT. The CDR3 runs to 16 residues. The V end lost 10 bases, the J end lost 2 bases, and 24 bases lay between the germline ends. CDR3 in amino acids: CAISYPSLPGAYEQYF. The CDR3 coding sequence is TGTGCCATCTCCTACCCTTCACTACCGGGAGCCTACGAGCAGTACTTC.

V and J are TRBV29-1 and TRBJ2-3; tentative D call: TRBD2 (6 bases). Trimming removed 6 bases from V and 5 bases from J, with 24 bases in between. Germline V gives CDR1 SQVTM, CDR2 ANQGSEA. This CDR3 comprises 16 residues. The CDR3, as DNA: TGCAGCGTCAGGCTCATTGGGGGAGGACTAAGAGATACGCAGTATTTT. Translation gives CSVRLIGGGLRDTQYF.

This clonotype was seen only a few times. This clone may be a read error of a much larger clone one base away. V and J are TRBV12-5 and TRBJ2-7, with D perhaps TRBD2 (6 bases). Trimming shortened V by 5 bases and J by 3 bases, and 14 bases separated the two germline ends. CDR3 length equals 14 residues. Germline V gene sequence: CDR1 LGHNT, CDR2 FRNRAP. The CDR3 DNA reads TGTGCTAGTGGTGCAGACATGGGGGGCTACGAGCAGTACTTC. Protein sequence: CASGADMGGYEQYF. Filled out from reference TRBV12-5 and TRBJ2-7, the complete variable domain reads DARVTQTPRHKVTEMGQEVTMRCQPILGHNTVFWYRQTMMQGLELLAYFRNRAPLDDSGMPKDRFSAEMPDATLATLKIQPSEPRDSAVYFCASGADMGGYEQYFGPGTRLTVT.

Ten or more counts support this clonotype. This chain joins TRBV29-1 and TRBJ2-7, with TRBD2 identical over 10 bases. Germline trimming cut 6 bases from V and 6 bases from J; bases unmatched to any gene: 5. The length of the CDR3 is 12 residues. CDR1 is SQVTM and CDR2 is ANQGSEA in the germline V gene. The CDR3 DNA follows: TGCAGCGTACTAGCGGGATCGGGCGAGCAGTACTTC. As protein: CSVLAGSGEQYF.

The chain links TRBV11-2 to TRBJ2-2; no clear D. The CDR3 is 15 amino acids. V was trimmed by 1 base and J by 6 bases, leaving 12 bases between them. Germline CDR1 and CDR2: SGHAT and FQNNGV. Written as DNA, the CDR3 is TGTGCCAGCAGCTTAGGGCTGGCGGAACCCGGGGAGCTGTTTTTT. Its protein product is CASSLGLAEPGELFF.

On this clonotype: A much more abundant neighbour one base away suggests this may be a read error. The CDR3 spells CASSYSTALGELVF. CDR3 nucleotide sequence: TGTGCCAGCAGTTACTCGACGGCGCTCGGGGAGCTGGTTTTT. The chain carries TRBV6-5 and TRBJ2-2, with a possible D match to TRBD2 (5 bases). Germline lookup yields CDR1 MNHEY and CDR2 SVGAGI. The CDR3 is made up of 14 amino acids.

Concerning this clonotype itself: With a much larger clone just one base away, this may be a read error. The chain is built from TRBV4-1 and TRBJ2-5; D may be TRBD2 (6 bases). This CDR3 is 15 amino acids long. Germline CDR1 reads MGHRA; CDR2 reads YSYEKL. Trimming removed 0 bases at V and 7 bases at J, with 15 bases between. CDR3 sequence (DNA): TGCGCCAGCAGCCAAGAGCGAGGGGTGGGAGGGACCCAGTACTTC. Translation: CASSQERGVGGTQYF.

Regarding this clonotype: A much larger clone lies one base from this, so it may be a read error. The chain employs TRBV10-3 and TRBJ1-4; no definite D call. The CDR3 is 12 residues long. CDR1 is ENHRY, CDR2 SYGVKD, per germline. In DNA form, the CDR3 reads TGTGACATTGTCGGTGAGAATGAAAAACTGTTTTTT. This gives the protein CDIVGENEKLFF.

To note about this clonotype: The junction shows a germline mismatch at one end, possibly a read error. V usage is TRBV6-6 and J usage is TRBJ1-6; D gene unclear. This CDR3 is 16 amino acids long. Germline loops: CDR1 MNHNY, CDR2 SVGAGI (reference sequence). In DNA, the CDR3 is TGTGCCAGCAGTTCCAAGGGTCTAAGGACTGATTCACACCTCCACTTT. Protein product: CASSSKGLRTDSHLHF.

There are a few counts of this clonotype. The V and J genes are TRBV2 and TRBJ1-4; 7 bases match TRBD1. The length of the CDR3 is 15 residues. The trim removed 3 bases at V and 3 bases at J, leaving 4 bases unmatched. Germline V gives CDR1 SNHLY, CDR2 FYNNEI. This chain's CDR3 is CASSDPQGPNEKLFF. The CDR3 DNA reads TGTGCCAGCAGTGATCCACAGGGGCCTAATGAAAAACTGTTTTTT.

Concerning this clonotype: Likely a read error: the CDR3 ends without its conserved phenylalanine or tryptophan. V usage is TRBV7-9 and J usage is TRBJ2-5, with TRBD2 matching 12 bases. The CDR3 has 16 amino acids. The V and J ends lost 5 bases and 0 bases, in that order; junction bases with no gene match: 4. Germline V gene sequence: CDR1 SEHNR, CDR2 FQNEAQ (reference sequence). CDR3 sequence (DNA): TGTGCCAGCAGCCCCAGGACTAGCGGGAACCAAGAGACCCAGTACTCC. Its protein product is CASSPRTSGNQETQYS.

The chain carries TRBV21-1 and TRBJ2-5; the tabulated D call, TRBD1, remains unverified against the DNA. TRBV21-1 is listed as a pseudogene. The CDR3 is 18 residues long. The CDR3 sequence is CASSKQPRAAGTAVTQYF. Written as DNA, the CDR3 is TGTGCCAGCAGCAAACAACCCCGGGCGGCCGGCACTGCAGTGACCCAGTACTTC.

This rearrangement joins TRBV19 to TRBJ1-2, with D possibly matching TRBD1 (5 bases). CDR3 size: 13 residues. Per the germline V gene, CDR1 is LNHDA and CDR2 is SQIVND (reference sequence). V was shortened by 3 bases and J by 6 bases, with 11 bases between the two germline ends. CDR3 DNA: TGTGCCAGTAGTATGTCGGGGCGAAATGGCTACACCTTC. It is translated as CASSMSGRNGYTF.

By proportion, this clonotype is medium-sized. This chain links TRBV11-2 with TRBJ2-1, with D tentatively TRBD2 (6 bases). From germline, CDR1 is SGHAT and CDR2 FQNNGV. This CDR3 has 15 amino acids. With 5 bases removed from V and 9 bases from J, the gap between germline ends came to 20 bases. The CDR3 DNA reads as TGTGCCAGCAGCCATCAGGCGGGACGAGGCGGTGAGCAGTTCTTC. This gives the protein CASSHQAGRGGEQFF.

This clonotype was seen just once. The chain combines TRBV11-2 with TRBJ2-1, with D perhaps TRBD1 (6 bases). This CDR3 spans 15 amino acids. V was clipped by 6 bases and J by 10 bases, with 22 bases between them. Germline CDR1 is SGHAT and CDR2 is FQNNGV. The CDR3: CASSFGRGFCDEQFF. The CDR3 DNA follows: TGTGCCAGCAGTTTTGGCAGGGGATTCTGCGACGAGCAGTTCTTC.

This clonotype showed up just a few times. One junction end does not reproduce the germline sequence, and a read error may be involved. The V and J genes are TRBV6-1 and TRBJ2-1, with D perhaps matching TRBD1 (5 bases). Germline V CDR1 and CDR2: MNHNS, SASEGT. The CDR3 is made up of 14 amino acids. The CDR3 sequence: CASIVGVHYNEHFF. CDR3 bases: TGTGCCAGCATCGTAGGGGTGCACTACAATGAGCACTTCTTC.